This TCR beta chain was sequenced for a study of T-cell memory formation after mild COVID-19 (dated by TCRdb to the early 2020s). Notes on the research overall: TCR sequence clusters from the two donors were found to be largely donor specific. In a couple of donors, T-cell clones that expanded and contracted after mild COVID-19 were tracked by sequencing TCRalpha and TCRbeta repertoires over time. Two young, previously healthy adult volunteers made up the cohort, one male and one female.

Summary of the overall study and its limitations: Contracting CD4+ clones turned up mainly in the CM and EM memory subsets, whereas EMRA was where CD8+ clones were enriched. Only a couple of mild cases were covered in the study, and larger cohorts including severe cases with pre-infection samples were considered necessary. Whether the second-wave clones peaking on day 37 were SARS-CoV-2 specific was not confirmed. From day 15 to 85, contracting clones showed balanced CD4/CD8 phenotypes, whereas a second wave of clones that expanded from day 15 to 37 leaned towards CD4+. The detection of some responding clones in pre-infection memory suggests that pre-existing cross-reactive memory T cells joined the SARS-CoV-2 response.

For this clonotype: Its binding antigen is unknown. The record has no base qualities; no much larger clone is one base away.

PBMCs were isolated by Ficoll-Paque density gradient centrifugation. The germline V gene encodes CDR1 LNHDA and CDR2 SQIVND (reference sequence). The CDR3 measures 17 amino acids from cysteine to phenylalanine. The read is trimmed to its CDR3 DNA, 51 bases read in frame from base 1. V trim: 6 bases; J trim: 3 bases; unmatched bases: 9. Sequencing took place on an Illumina NovaSeq 6000. TCRalpha and TCRbeta cDNA libraries were constructed by 5'RACE with constant-segment primers, with sample barcodes and unique molecular identifiers being introduced. RNA was extracted from every sample with Trizol reagent. Amplification of the libraries took two PCR steps, and the second step added a second sample barcode plus Illumina TruSeq adapters. Sequencing of libraries was performed on an Illumina NovaSeq with 2 x 150 bp paired-end reads. Under the source paper's analysis protocol: The reads were demultiplexed and collapsed into UMI-guided consensus sequences using migec v1.2.7. With mixcr v2.1.11, UMI consensuses were aligned to TRA and TRB V and J templates and assembled into clonotypes. A clonotype was counted as expanded or contracted only if both edgeR and NoisET called the change significant, with noise models trained on biological replicates. For edgeR calls, the cutoffs were a false discovery rate-adjusted p below 0.01 and a log2 fold-change threshold of 1. As an exploratory analysis of dynamics, max-normalized trajectories of the 1000 most abundant clonotypes were examined by PCA with hierarchical clustering. Separately sequenced CD4+ and CD8+ repertoires were used to assign the CD4 or CD8 phenotype of responding clones. Starting from the raw public reads, TCRdb applied fastp trimming at Q25, assembled clones with MiXCR and retained in-frame beta chains. Merged by CDR3 protein, the rows form single entries marked with the most common genes and DNA. The V and J calls here are based on TCRdb, not the publication. A total of 400,000 to 550,000 distinct CDR3 sequences appear in this sample, roughly 25% of them only once. Under 15% of the sample lies in the top ten.

Here the chain combines TRBV19 and TRBJ2-1; the junction holds 12 bases that match TRBD2. Sequencing was performed on PBMCs or a T cell subset sorted from them (not recorded which). The clonotype comes from an adult woman who had mild COVID-19 (a few samples of this study predate the infection). The sample titles of this study are shuffled in the database, so cell type and time point are left out; the donor was told from shared clones. The CDR3 protein sequence reads: CASSGLAGWIRYNEQFF. The nucleotide sequence reads as follows: TGTGCCAGTAGCGGACTAGCGGGATGGATCCGCTACAATGAGCAGTTCTTC.